Below, 26 T cell receptor beta chains from the same sample are listed, as sequenced in a study of blood T cell repertoires in COVID-19. TCRdb's copy holds only in-frame clones and misses some; the assay was immunoSEQ multiplex PCR. Found here are 35,000 to 45,000 clones, about 80% of them singletons; the top ten hold over 12%. The sample was peripheral blood. The receptors were sampled from a human donor in a cohort sampled during active COVID-19.

The rearrangement links TRBV7-3 to TRBJ2-1; 13 nucleotides agree with TRBD2. V trimming: 5 bases; J trimming: 6 bases; junction bases outside the gene matches: 7. The V gene's germline CDR1 is SGHTA and CDR2 FQGTGA. The CDR3 sequence is 16 residues long. The CDR3: CASSPAGTSGINEQFF. CDR3 DNA sequence: TGTGCCAGCAGCCCTGCCGGGACTAGCGGGATCAATGAGCAGTTCTTC.

The rearrangement joins TRBV3-1 (or the pseudogene TRBV3-2) to TRBJ2-7; 9 bases match TRBD2. This CDR3 is built from 17 residues. V gave up 0 bases and J gave up 1 base; unmatched junction bases: 7. CDR1 is LGHDT and CDR2 is YNNKEL in the germline V gene (reference sequence). The CDR3 here is CASSQDGLTSGSYEQYF. The CDR3 coding sequence is TGTGCCAGCAGCCAAGATGGGCTGACTAGCGGATCCTACGAGCAGTACTTC.

This rearrangement joins TRBV18 to TRBJ1-4, with TRBD1 as a possible D gene (6 bases). CDR3 size: 15 residues. The germline V and J ends were trimmed by 5 bases and 8 bases, with 18 bases remaining between them. Germline CDR1 KGHSH, CDR2 LQKENI. CDR3 amino acids: CASSFTGTGKEKLFF. Written as DNA, the CDR3 is TGTGCCAGCTCATTTACCGGTACAGGGAAGGAAAAACTGTTTTTT.

The V call is TRBV3-1 (or the pseudogene TRBV3-2), the J call TRBJ2-7; 7 nucleotides agree with TRBD2. Germline trimming cut 1 base from V and 3 bases from J; bases unmatched to any gene: 6. This CDR3 has 15 amino acids. Per germline, CDR1 LGHDT and CDR2 YNNKEL (reference sequence). The CDR3 DNA sequence: TGTGCCAGCAGCCAAGGGGTAGCGGGTAACTACGAGCAGTACTTC. Protein product: CASSQGVAGNYEQYF.

The rearrangement uses TRBV10-1 and TRBJ2-3, with a possible D match to TRBD2 (5 bases). Germline lookup yields CDR1 WNHNN and CDR2 SYGVQD (reference sequence). The CDR3 is 15 residues long. Trimming removed 0 bases at V and 6 bases at J, with 13 bases between. CDR3 nucleotides: TGCGCCAGCAGTGAGTCCCAGAGGACGGGGGATACGCAGTATTTT. Its translation is CASSESQRTGDTQYF.

V gene TRBV24-1 combines with J gene TRBJ2-7, with TRBD1 matching over 8 bases. Losses at the gene ends were 5 bases for V and 0 bases for J; bases not matched to a gene: 5. Germline CDR1 and CDR2: KGHDR and SFDVKD. The CDR3 sequence is 15 residues long. The CDR3 nucleotides read TGTGCCACCAGTGGAGACAGGGGCTACTCCTACGAGCAGTACTTC. Its protein product is CATSGDRGYSYEQYF.

The chain uses TRBV3-1 (or the pseudogene TRBV3-2) and TRBJ1-6; D unclear. The V end was cut by 1 base, the J end by 8 bases, with 9 bases between. Germline V gene lookup returns CDR1 LGHDT and CDR2 YNNKEL (reference sequence). The CDR3 sequence is 14 residues long. Here the CDR3 reads CASSQGGPDSPLHF. The CDR3 DNA reads TGTGCCAGCAGCCAAGGTGGCCCCGATTCACCCCTCCACTTT.

V gene TRBV7-2 combines with J gene TRBJ2-3; a weak D match, TRBD1 (5 bases). Trimming pared 5 bases from V and 4 bases from J, leaving 10 bases between. Germline values: CDR1 SGHTA, CDR2 FQGNSA. CDR3 length: 13 amino acids. The CDR3, as DNA: TGTGCCAGCAGCCAGCCGACAGCAGATACGCAGTATTTT. Protein: CASSQPTADTQYF.

This clone has more than one count but fewer than ten. V is TRBV19 and J is TRBJ2-1; 9 bases agree with TRBD2. In germline, CDR1 is LNHDA, CDR2 SQIVND (reference sequence). This CDR3 has 15 amino acids. The trim removed 7 bases at V and 0 bases at J, leaving 4 bases unmatched. CDR3 loop: CASTIAGASYNEQFF. CDR3 coding DNA: TGTGCCAGTACCATAGCGGGAGCCTCCTACAATGAGCAGTTCTTC.

The V call is TRBV28, the J call TRBJ1-2, with 8 positions matching TRBD1. V dropped 6 bases and J dropped 6; count of bases not matched to a gene: 6. Germline lookup yields CDR1 MDHEN and CDR2 SYDVKM. The CDR3 has 13 amino acids. CDR3 in amino acids: CASRAGQVDGYTF. The CDR3 region has the DNA TGTGCCAGCAGGGCGGGACAGGTAGATGGCTACACCTTC.

The chain recombines TRBV18 with TRBJ2-7, with a tentative D call TRBD1 (6 bases). Trimming removed 3 bases at V and 3 bases at J, with 15 bases between. The CDR3 has 15 amino acids. Germline V lookup: CDR1 KGHSH, CDR2 LQKENI. DNA for the CDR3: TGTGCCAGCTCACCTCCGGACAGATGGGGCTACGAGCAGTACTTC. It translates to CASSPPDRWGYEQYF.

This chain connects TRBV11-2 to TRBJ2-7; 8 positions match TRBD1. Germline V gene data show CDR1 as SGHAT and CDR2 as FQNNGV. V trimming: 1 base; J trimming: 9 bases; junction bases outside the gene matches: 11. This CDR3 spans 15 amino acids. The CDR3 region is CASSLASGQVTTQYF. CDR3 in DNA: TGTGCCAGCAGCTTAGCCTCGGGACAGGTGACAACGCAGTACTTC. Complete variable domain (other parts from reference TRBV11-2 and TRBJ2-7): EAGVAQSPRYKIIEKRQSVAFWCNPISGHATLYWYQQILGQGPKLLIQFQNNGVVDDSQLPKDRFSAERLKGVDSTLKIQPAKLEDSAVYLCASSLASGQVTTQYFGPGTRLTVT.

The chain links TRBV19 to TRBJ1-3; D is unresolved. CDR1 and CDR2 from the germline V gene are LNHDA and SQIVND (reference sequence). This CDR3 is built from 16 residues. V was shortened by 4 bases and J by 0 bases, with 13 bases between the two germline ends. The chain's CDR3 is CASSRHLEISGNTIYF. CDR3 nucleotide sequence: TGTGCCAGTAGTAGACATCTCGAGATCTCTGGAAACACCATATATTTT. The full variable domain, with the rest looked up from reference TRBV19 and TRBJ1-3, is DGGITQSPKYLFRKEGQNVTLSCEQNLNHDAMYWYRQDPGQGLRLIYYSQIVNDFQKGDIAEGYSVSREKKESFPLTVTSAQKNPTAFYLCASSRHLEISGNTIYFGEGSWLTVV.

The chain is built from TRBV18 and TRBJ2-3; 10 positions match TRBD2. Germline V gene data show CDR1 as KGHSH and CDR2 as LQKENI. The junction had 3 bases not matched to a gene; V was cut back by 1 base and J by 5 bases. This CDR3 comprises 15 residues. The CDR3 bases are TGTGCCAGCTCACCACGCAGACTAGCGGGAGATACGCAGTATTTT. Translating gives CASSPRRLAGDTQYF.

This clone was recorded a few times. The V call is TRBV4-2, the J call TRBJ2-5; 11 bases line up with TRBD1. The CDR3 is made up of 15 amino acids. Germline CDR1 and CDR2: LGHNA and YNFKEQ. Trimming removed 4 bases from V and 0 bases from J; junction bases left unmatched: 1. CDR3 in amino acids: CASSRTGGYQETQYF. The CDR3 DNA reads TGTGCCAGCAGCCGGACAGGGGGCTACCAAGAGACCCAGTACTTC.

The CDR3 nucleotides read TGTGCCAGTAGTTCCTCGACAGGGGGCGGAGAGACCCAGTACTTC. It encodes CASSSSTGGGETQYF. V and J are TRBV19 and TRBJ2-5, with 10 positions matching TRBD1. Per germline, CDR1 LNHDA and CDR2 SQIVND (reference sequence). V trimming: 5 bases; J trimming: 4 bases; junction bases outside the gene matches: 7. The CDR3 runs 15 residues.

J is TRBJ2-1 and V is TRBV28, with TRBD2 identical over 9 bases. Germline V gene lookup returns CDR1 MDHEN and CDR2 SYDVKM. J was trimmed by 4 bases and V by 7 bases; bases with no gene match: 11. There are 16 residues in the CDR3. CDR3 nucleotide sequence: TGTGCCAGCAAGCGCCGTGGCGGGAGGGGATACAATGAGCAGTTCTTC. Amino acid sequence: CASKRRGGRGYNEQFF.

V usage is TRBV5-5 and J usage is TRBJ2-3; TRBD2 is a possible D gene (5 bases). With 4 bases removed from V and 3 bases from J, the gap between germline ends came to 15 bases. There are 15 residues in the CDR3. Germline CDR1 and CDR2: SGHKS and YYEKEE (reference sequence). CDR3 sequence reads: CASSPQREVTDTQYF. Written as DNA, the CDR3 is TGTGCCAGCAGCCCGCAGAGGGAAGTTACAGATACGCAGTATTTT. Looking up the rest from reference TRBV5-5 and TRBJ2-3 gives the full variable domain: DAGVTQSPTHLIKTRGQQVTLRCSPISGHKSVSWYQQVLGQGPQFIFQYYEKEERGRGNFPDRFSARQFPNYSSELNVNALLLGDSALYLCASSPQREVTDTQYFGPGTRLTVL.

This clone has only one observation. V is TRBV5-1 and J is TRBJ2-1; TRBD2 might be the D (5 bases). CDR3 size: 15 residues. Trimming cost V 4 bases and J 2 bases, with 13 bases left between them. Germline loops: CDR1 SGHRS, CDR2 YFSETQ. The CDR3 region is CASSPGLLPYNEQFF. DNA of the CDR3: TGCGCCAGCAGCCCCGGACTCCTACCCTACAATGAGCAGTTCTTC.

This clone occurred once. V and J are TRBV28 and TRBJ1-2; 8 nucleotides line up with TRBD1. The CDR3 consists of 14 residues. Per the germline V gene, CDR1 is MDHEN and CDR2 is SYDVKM. V was clipped by 7 bases and J by 2 bases; unmatched bases: 6. The CDR3 loop reads CASTLQGGNYGYTF. The CDR3, as DNA: TGTGCCAGCACCTTACAGGGGGGCAACTATGGCTACACCTTC.

The chain is built from TRBV15 and TRBJ1-4, with TRBD1 identical over 8 bases. Trimming removed 3 bases from V and 7 bases from J; junction bases left unmatched: 10. This CDR3 is built from 16 residues. Germline V gene sequence: CDR1 LNHNV, CDR2 YYDKDF (reference sequence). The CDR3 is CATSRRGGQVFEKLFF. CDR3 DNA: TGTGCCACCAGCAGGAGAGGGGGACAGGTCTTTGAAAAACTGTTTTTT.

This rearrangement joins TRBV6-5 to TRBJ1-5; tentative D call: TRBD1 (6 bases). V was cut by 5 bases and J by 2 bases, with 7 bases left in between. CDR1 and CDR2 from the germline V gene are MNHEY and SVGAGI. This CDR3 has 13 amino acids. CDR3 DNA sequence: TGTGCCAGCAGTCCAGGGGGCAATCAGCCCCAGCATTTT. This encodes CASSPGGNQPQHF.

V usage is TRBV3-1 (or the pseudogene TRBV3-2) and J usage is TRBJ2-7; TRBD2 matches 11 bases. This CDR3 is 14 amino acids long. The germline CDR1 and CDR2 sequences are LGHDT and YNNKEL (reference sequence). J lost 3 bases, V lost 4 bases, and 2 bases had no gene match. DNA for the CDR3: TGTGCCAGCAGCCCCGGACTAGCGGGCTACGAGCAGTACTTC. Translated, it gives CASSPGLAGYEQYF.

As DNA, the CDR3 is TGTGCCAGCAGTCTGACAGGGGACACCGGGGAGCTGTTTTTT. As protein: CASSLTGDTGELFF. V and J are TRBV2 and TRBJ2-2, with 8 positions matching TRBD1. Germline loops: CDR1 SNHLY, CDR2 FYNNEI. V trimming: 5 bases; J trimming: 3 bases; junction bases outside the gene matches: 2. The CDR3 is made up of 14 amino acids.

The chain links TRBV28 to TRBJ2-3; 8 bases map to TRBD2. V was clipped by 4 bases and J by 2 bases; unmatched bases: 11. The CDR3 has 17 amino acids. Germline V gives CDR1 MDHEN, CDR2 SYDVKM. The CDR3 region has the DNA TGTGCCAGCAGTTCGGGTTCTAGCGGGTACTTCACAGATACGCAGTATTTT. Amino acids: CASSSGSSGYFTDTQYF.

CDR3 loop: CASSLQGALYTGELFF. The CDR3, as DNA: TGTGCCAGCAGCCTACAGGGGGCGCTTTACACCGGGGAGCTGTTTTTT. The chain joins TRBV14 to TRBJ2-2, with TRBD1 matching 9 bases. Germline V gives CDR1 SGHDN, CDR2 FVKESK. J lost 3 bases, V lost 4 bases, and 6 bases had no gene match. The length of the CDR3 is 16 residues.